The clone carrying this T cell receptor (beta chain) was seen a handful of times. Its antigen is not known. Upon completion of under eleven days in culture, CD4+ T cells were isolated. None of these healthy vaccinees had been infected with SARS-CoV-2 before vaccination. In the cultures, half the medium was exchanged for IL-2 medium on days 3 and 7. CDR3 size: 13 residues. The J segment lost 14 bases and the V segment lost 0 bases, leaving 7 bases of the junction unmatched. Per germline, CDR1 MNHEY and CDR2 SVGEGT. This sample was taken from a study of vaccination effects on CD4 cells after COVID-19. Profiled with immunoSEQ multiplex PCR; TCRdb holds only in-frame clones, not every one. The sample includes under 40,000 clones, about 73% seen only once; the top ten take 3% to 4%.

The chain uses TRBV6-2 or TRBV6-3 and TRBJ2-3; the match to TRBD2 covers 8 bases. This receptor was identified in a human donor who received a COVID-19 vaccine. Sequences were derived from CD4+ T cells from PBMCs cultured without peptide, sampled before COVID-19 vaccination. CDR3 nucleotide sequence: TGTGCCAGCAGTTACTCCACTAGCGGTAAGGTGTATTTT. Translated: CASSYSTSGKVYF.